This T cell receptor beta chain was documented in a study of T cell responses to AZD1222 COVID-19 vaccine. Findings and limits, study-wide: Clonal diversity may have been underestimated in mostly white British donors. Spike-spanning, vaccine-associated CD4 TCRs were dominant at 160-218 and 743-854.

Here immunoSEQ multiplex PCR was the method, and the copy in TCRdb shows in-frame clones only, minus some. The sample shows roughly 48,000 clones, roughly 90% of them seen only once. The analysis combined second doses at about 4 or about 12 weeks. In regard to this clone: Its antigen is still unknown.

The sample was peripheral blood, taken 28 days after the second AZD1222 dose. The source is an adult who received the AZD1222 COVID-19 vaccine.

The CDR3 DNA reads as TGTGCCAGCAGCCCCCGGGGGCCCTACACAGATACGCAGTATTTT. This gives the protein CASSPRGPYTDTQYF. V and J are TRBV5-4 and TRBJ2-3; TRBD1 or TRBD2 may be the D gene (6 bases each). Trimming left V 4 bases short and J 2 bases short, with 14 bases between. Germline V gene lookup returns CDR1 SGHNT and CDR2 YYREEE (reference sequence). CDR3 length: 15 amino acids.